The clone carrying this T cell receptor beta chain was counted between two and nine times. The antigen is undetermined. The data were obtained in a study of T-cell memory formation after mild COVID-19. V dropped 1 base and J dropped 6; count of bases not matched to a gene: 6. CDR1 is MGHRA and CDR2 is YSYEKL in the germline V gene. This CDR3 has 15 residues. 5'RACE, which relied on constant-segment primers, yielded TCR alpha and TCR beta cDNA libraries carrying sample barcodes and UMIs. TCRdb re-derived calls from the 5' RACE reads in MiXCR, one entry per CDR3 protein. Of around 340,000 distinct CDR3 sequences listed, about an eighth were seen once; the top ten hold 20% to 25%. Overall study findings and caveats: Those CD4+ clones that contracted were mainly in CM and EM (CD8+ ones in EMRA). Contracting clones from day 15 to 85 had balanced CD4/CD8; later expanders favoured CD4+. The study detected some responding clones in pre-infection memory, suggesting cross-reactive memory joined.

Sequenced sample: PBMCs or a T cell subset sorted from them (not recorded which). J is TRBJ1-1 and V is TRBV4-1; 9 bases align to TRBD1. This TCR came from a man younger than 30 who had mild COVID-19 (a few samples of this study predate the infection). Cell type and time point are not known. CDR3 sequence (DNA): TGCGCCAGCAGCCAAGCCGGGACAGGGCGCGCTGAAGCTTTCTTT. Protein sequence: CASSQAGTGRAEAFF.